These 4 T cell receptor beta chains share one sample of origin, sequenced in a study of technical replicates of blood from a few donors. Only in-frame clones appear in the TCRdb table, and some are missing; sequencing was by immunoSEQ multiplex PCR. The table shows tens of thousands of clones, with approximately 94% occurring only once. Sequenced material: T cells isolated from PBMCs. These TCRs come from a human donor in good health.

The V gene is TRBV30, the J gene TRBJ2-1; D uncertain. The CDR3 runs 14 residues. Germline V gives CDR1 GTSNPN, CDR2 SVGIG (reference sequence). V lost 4 bases and J lost 1, with 11 bases in between. CDR3 nucleotide sequence: TGTGCCTGGACTTCCAGCGCTTCCTACAATGAGCAGTTCTTC. This gives the protein CAWTSSASYNEQFF.

The chain carries TRBV9 and TRBJ2-1; possibly TRBD2 for D (5 bases). V was trimmed by 2 bases and J by 9 bases, leaving 15 bases between them. Germline V lookup: CDR1 SGDLS, CDR2 YYNGEE. There are 14 residues in the CDR3. In DNA, the CDR3 is TGTGCCAGCAGCGTTGATCCCGGGATTCTTGAGCAGTTCTTC. Its protein is CASSVDPGILEQFF. Drawing the rest from reference TRBV9 and TRBJ2-1, the complete variable domain is DSGVTQTPKHLITATGQRVTLRCSPRSGDLSVYWYQQSLDQGLQFLIQYYNGEERAKGNILERFSAQQFPDLHSELNLSSLELGDSALYFCASSVDPGILEQFFGPGTRLTVL.

The V gene is TRBV27, the J gene TRBJ2-1; 9 bases align to TRBD2. V lost 6 bases, J lost 10 bases, and 10 bases stayed unmatched. The germline gives CDR1 MNHEY, CDR2 SMNVEV (reference sequence). CDR3 length equals 14 residues. The CDR3 DNA sequence: TGTGCCAGCAGCGGGACTAGCATATCCGGAGAGCAGTTCTTC. Its protein product is CASSGTSISGEQFF.

The genes are TRBV6-6 and TRBJ2-2, with D possibly matching TRBD1 (6 bases). The germline V and J ends were trimmed by 0 bases and 3 bases, with 8 bases remaining between them. Germline V gene sequence: CDR1 MNHNY, CDR2 SVGAGI (reference sequence). The CDR3 runs 15 residues. CDR3 nucleotide sequence: TGTGCCAGCAGTTACTCGAAGGGGGACACCGGGGAGCTGTTTTTT. Protein sequence: CASSYSKGDTGELFF.